The rows below give T cell receptor beta chains drawn from one sample of a study of blood T cell repertoires in COVID-19. The data were produced by immunoSEQ multiplex PCR, yet TCRdb's version contains in-frame clones alone and is incomplete. The sample holds under 30,000 clones; more than 80% are singletons and the top ten take 3.5%. The sequenced sample consisted of peripheral blood. All receptors derive from a human donor in a cohort sampled during active COVID-19. Each CDR3 is given with its conserved first and last residue. A D gene is named only where the DNA matches it firmly. Some rows mark clone size as missing; the rest say once, few, many or name a class of expanded clone.

D gene	V gene	J gene	clone size	CDR3 protein	CDR3 DNA
.	TRBV21-1	TRBJ2-2	.	CASSTQAGELFF	TGTGCCAGCAGCACCCAGGCAGGGGAGCTGTTTTTT
TRBD1	TRBV5-1	TRBJ1-4	.	CASSLGGTAPNEKLFF	TGCGCCAGCAGCTTGGGCGGGACAGCTCCCAATGAAAAACTGTTTTTT
TRBD2	TRBV18	TRBJ2-1	.	CASSPGGGAGEQFF	TGTGCCAGCTCACCTGGCGGGGGGGCCGGGGAGCAGTTCTTC
.	TRBV6-2/TRBV6-3	TRBJ1-2	.	CASSRGYGYTF	TGTGCCAGCAGTCGGGGCTATGGCTACACCTTC
.	TRBV11-2	TRBJ2-2	few	CASSSYGTGKGAGELFF	TGTGCCAGCAGCTCCTATGGCACAGGGAAAGGAGCCGGGGAGCTGTTTTTT
TRBD2	TRBV15	TRBJ2-1	.	CATSRDRKLAGYGGQFF	TGTGCCACCAGCAGAGATCGAAAACTAGCGGGTTATGGGGGGCAGTTCTTC
.	TRBV3-1/TRBV3-2	TRBJ1-4	.	CASSQGSLGRRVGKLFF	TGTGCCAGCAGCCAAGGGAGCTTAGGCCGGCGGGTTGGAAAACTGTTTTTT
.	TRBV5-1	TRBJ2-5	.	CASSLVGDIQETQYF	TGCGCCAGCAGCTTGGTCGGGGACATCCAAGAGACCCAGTACTTC
.	TRBV6-5	TRBJ1-1	few	CASSPARLNTEAFF	TGTGCCAGCAGCCCGGCGAGGTTGAACACTGAAGCTTTCTTT
TRBD2	TRBV5-4	TRBJ2-3	.	CASSSISGGHTDTQYF	TGTGCCAGCAGCTCCATAAGCGGGGGGCACACAGATACGCAGTATTTT
.	TRBV14	TRBJ1-6	.	CASSQVSRDSPLHF	TGTGCCAGCAGCCAAGTATCACGGGATTCACCCCTCCACTTT